The T cell receptor (beta chain) under discussion was sequenced for a study of CD8+CD57+ T cells in acquired aplastic anemia. Across the whole study: Sorted CD4+ and CD8+ cells gave a mean 3.2 ug DNA, range roughly 0.18 to 30 ug. Study-wide findings and caveats: Found in both controls and patients were approximately 29 CD8+ CDR3 sequences.

The sequenced patients had an expansion of CD8+CD57+ cells seen by flow cytometry. The CDR3 runs to 16 residues. Germline V lookup: CDR1 SGHVS, CDR2 FQNEAQ. Trimming took off 5 bases at V and 0 bases at J, with 13 bases between the two ends. The template for TCR beta VDJ and CDR3 sequence profiling was genomic DNA. TCRdb re-analysed the reads in MiXCR, keeping a single row per CDR3 protein. The table records roughly 500,000 distinct CDR3 sequences, roughly a third of them present only once. Note on this clonotype: Antigen specificity is unknown.

V is TRBV7-8 and J is TRBJ1-4; possible D gene TRBD1, 6 bases. Input material: sorted CD4+, CD8+, or CD8+CD57+ T cells (not recorded which) from PBMCs. This receptor was obtained from a human donor with aplastic anemia. The chain's CDR3 is CASSQDEGATNEKLFF. As DNA, the CDR3 is TGTGCCAGCAGCCAAGATGAGGGGGCAACTAATGAAAAACTGTTTTTT.